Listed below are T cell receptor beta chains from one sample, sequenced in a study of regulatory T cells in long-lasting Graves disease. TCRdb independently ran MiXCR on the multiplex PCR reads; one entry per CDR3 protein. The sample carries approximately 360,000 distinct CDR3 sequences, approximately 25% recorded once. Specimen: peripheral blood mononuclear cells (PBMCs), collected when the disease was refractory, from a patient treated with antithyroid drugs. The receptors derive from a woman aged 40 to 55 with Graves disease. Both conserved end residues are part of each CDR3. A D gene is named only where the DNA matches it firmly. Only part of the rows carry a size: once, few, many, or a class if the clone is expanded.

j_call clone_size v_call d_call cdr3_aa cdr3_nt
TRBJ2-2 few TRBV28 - CASRRADAGELFF TGTGCCAGCAGACGGGCGGACGCCGGGGAGCTGTTTTTT
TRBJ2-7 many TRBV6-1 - CASSTRSGPVREQYF TGTGCCAGCAGCACGAGGTCGGGACCGGTGCGCGAGCAGTACTTC
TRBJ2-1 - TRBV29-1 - CSVEPVLYYNEQFF TGCAGCGTTGAACCCGTCCTCTATTACAATGAGCAGTTCTTC
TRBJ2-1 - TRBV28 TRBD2 CASSWASGSDWSEQFF TGTGCCAGCAGTTGGGCTAGCGGGTCCGACTGGTCTGAGCAGTTCTTC
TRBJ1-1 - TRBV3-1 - CASSQVSREAFF TGTGCCAGCAGCCAAGTGAGCAGAGAAGCTTTCTTT
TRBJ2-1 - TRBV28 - CASSLGLPGSSYNEQFF TGTGCCAGCAGTTTAGGACTACCGGGGAGCTCCTACAATGAGCAGTTCTTC
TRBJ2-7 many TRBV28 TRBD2 CASSDQGLAGVTGYEQYF TGTGCCAGCAGTGACCAGGGACTAGCGGGAGTCACCGGCTACGAGCAGTACTTC
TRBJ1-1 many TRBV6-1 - CASSEQSAFEAFF TGTGCCAGCAGTGAACAAAGCGCATTTGAAGCTTTCTTT
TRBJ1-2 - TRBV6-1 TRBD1 CASSEQGANYGYTF TGTGCCAGCAGTGAACAGGGGGCTAACTATGGCTACACCTTC
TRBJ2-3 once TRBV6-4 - CASSERRGRDTQYF TGTGCCAGCAGTGAACGACGAGGGAGAGATACGCAGTATTTT
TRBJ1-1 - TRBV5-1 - CASSLSRMNTGAFF TGCGCCAGCAGCTTGAGCAGAATGAACACTGGAGCTTTCTTT
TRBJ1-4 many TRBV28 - CASSGYRVEATNEKLFF TGTGCCAGCAGTGGCTACAGGGTCGAGGCAACTAATGAAAAACTGTTTTTT
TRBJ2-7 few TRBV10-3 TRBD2 CAILGRDSYEQYF TGTGCCATCCTTGGGAGGGACTCCTACGAGCAGTACTTC
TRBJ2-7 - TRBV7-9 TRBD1 CASSSLPGQGIEEQYF TGTGCCAGCAGCTCGCTACCGGGACAGGGAATTGAGGAGCAGTACTTC
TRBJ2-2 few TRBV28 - CASSLYAGKEGAGGELFF TGTGCCAGCAGTTTATATGCAGGGAAGGAAGGGGCCGGCGGGGAGCTGTTTTTT
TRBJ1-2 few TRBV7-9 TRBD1 CASSLPGQGLYGYTF TGTGCCAGCAGCCTACCGGGACAGGGACTCTATGGCTACACCTTC
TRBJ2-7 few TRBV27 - CASSPIGGEQYF TGTGCCAGCAGCCCTATAGGGGGCGAGCAGTACTTC
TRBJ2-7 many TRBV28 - CASSSPWEREIFYEQYF TGTGCCAGCAGTTCACCCTGGGAGAGGGAGATTTTCTACGAGCAGTACTTC
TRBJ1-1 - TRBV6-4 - CASSPSPANTEAFF TGTGCCAGCAGTCCCTCCCCGGCGAACACTGAAGCTTTCTTT
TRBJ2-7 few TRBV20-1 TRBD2 CSAHPLAGAYEQYF TGCAGTGCTCACCCCCTAGCGGGGGCCTACGAGCAGTACTTC
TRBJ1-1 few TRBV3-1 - CASSQDPPSSTEAFF TGTGCCAGCAGCCAAGACCCCCCCTCGAGCACTGAAGCTTTCTTT
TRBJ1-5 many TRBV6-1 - CASMQGTNQPQHF TGTGCCAGCATGCAGGGGACCAATCAGCCCCAGCATTTT
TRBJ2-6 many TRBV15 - CATSRDLESGANVLTF TGTGCCACCAGCAGAGATCTTGAGTCTGGGGCCAACGTCCTGACTTTC
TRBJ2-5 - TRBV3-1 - CASSQGRQEVQETQYF TGTGCCAGCAGCCAAGGCCGACAGGAAGTTCAAGAGACCCAGTACTTC
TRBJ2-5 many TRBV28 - CASSEGGETQYF TGTGCCAGCAGTGAAGGAGGAGAGACCCAGTACTTC
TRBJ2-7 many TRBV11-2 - CASSTPGPSSYEQYF TGTGCCAGCAGCACCCCAGGGCCATCCTCCTACGAGCAGTACTTC
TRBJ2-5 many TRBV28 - CASSASSFGETQYF TGTGCCAGCAGCGCATCTAGCTTCGGAGAGACCCAGTACTTC
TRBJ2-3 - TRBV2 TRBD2 CASRRASGKTDTQYF TGTGCCAGCAGGAGGGCTAGCGGGAAAACAGATACGCAGTATTTT
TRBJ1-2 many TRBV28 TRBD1 CASRRDRDGYTF TGTGCCAGCAGAAGGGACAGGGATGGCTACACCTTC
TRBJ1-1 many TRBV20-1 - CSARDGVGSTEAFF TGCAGTGCTAGAGATGGGGTGGGGAGCACTGAAGCTTTCTTT
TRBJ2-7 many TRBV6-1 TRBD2 CASSLRGRDYEQYF TGTGCCAGCAGCCTCCGCGGGAGGGACTACGAGCAGTACTTC
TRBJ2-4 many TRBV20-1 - CSARRGNIQYF TGCAGTGCTAGGAGGGGAAACATTCAGTACTTC
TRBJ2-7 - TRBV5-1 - CASSLDSQEQYF TGCGCCAGCAGCTTGGACTCGCAGGAGCAGTACTTC
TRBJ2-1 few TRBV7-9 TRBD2 CASSLEVGGIFYEQFF TGTGCCAGCAGCTTAGAAGTGGGAGGGATTTTCTATGAGCAGTTCTTC
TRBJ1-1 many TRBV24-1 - CATSDPPNTEAFF TGTGCCACCAGTGATCCACCGAACACTGAAGCTTTCTTT
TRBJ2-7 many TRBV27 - CASSLVSWEPGYEQYF TGTGCCAGCAGTTTGGTGTCTTGGGAGCCAGGCTACGAGCAGTACTTC
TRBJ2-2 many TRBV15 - CATRDGVVASDFGELFF TGTGCCACCAGAGACGGCGTGGTGGCTAGCGATTTCGGGGAGCTGTTTTTT
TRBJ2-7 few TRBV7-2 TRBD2 CASSLDWTSAIYEQYF TGTGCCAGCAGCTTAGATTGGACTAGCGCAATCTACGAGCAGTACTTC
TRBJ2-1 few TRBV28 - CASSLLLPNNEQFF TGTGCCAGCAGTTTATTATTGCCTAATAATGAGCAGTTCTTC
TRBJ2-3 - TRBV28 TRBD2 CASSLSSGMVDTQYF TGTGCCAGCAGTTTGTCTAGCGGGATGGTAGATACGCAGTATTTT
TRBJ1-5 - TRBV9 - CASSVDGGPPQHF TGTGCCAGCAGCGTAGATGGAGGACCCCCCCAGCATTTT
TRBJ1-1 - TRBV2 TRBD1 CASRAGTGGRHEASF TGTGCCAGCAGGGCCGGGACAGGGGGCCGTCATGAAGCTTCCTTT
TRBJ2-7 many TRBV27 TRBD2 CASSRGGLAGGSYEQYF TGTGCCAGCAGCCGAGGAGGACTAGCGGGAGGGTCCTACGAGCAGTACTTC
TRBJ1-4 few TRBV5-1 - CASSPREEGFNEKLFF TGCGCCAGCAGCCCCCGGGAAGAGGGGTTTAATGAAAAACTGTTTTTT
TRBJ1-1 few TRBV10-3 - CAISEQGEAFF TGTGCCATCAGTGAGCAGGGAGAAGCTTTCTTT
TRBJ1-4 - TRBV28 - CASSLRGRKATNEKLFF TGTGCCAGCAGTTTAAGGGGACGGAAAGCAACTAATGAAAAACTGTTTTTT
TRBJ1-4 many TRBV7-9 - CASSAYDEKLFF TGTGCCAGCAGCGCCTACGATGAAAAACTGTTTTTT
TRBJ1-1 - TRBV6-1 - CASSPRGTEVFF TGTGCCAGCAGCCCACGGGGAACTGAAGTTTTCTTT
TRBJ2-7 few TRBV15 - CATSRRAGWDEQYF TGTGCCACCAGCAGACGCGCAGGATGGGACGAGCAGTACTTC
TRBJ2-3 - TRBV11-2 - CASSSSQADTQYF TGTGCCAGCAGCTCCTCTCAAGCAGATACGCAGTATTTT
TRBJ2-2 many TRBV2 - CASKGQNTGELFF TGTGCCAGCAAGGGACAGAACACCGGGGAGCTGTTTTTT